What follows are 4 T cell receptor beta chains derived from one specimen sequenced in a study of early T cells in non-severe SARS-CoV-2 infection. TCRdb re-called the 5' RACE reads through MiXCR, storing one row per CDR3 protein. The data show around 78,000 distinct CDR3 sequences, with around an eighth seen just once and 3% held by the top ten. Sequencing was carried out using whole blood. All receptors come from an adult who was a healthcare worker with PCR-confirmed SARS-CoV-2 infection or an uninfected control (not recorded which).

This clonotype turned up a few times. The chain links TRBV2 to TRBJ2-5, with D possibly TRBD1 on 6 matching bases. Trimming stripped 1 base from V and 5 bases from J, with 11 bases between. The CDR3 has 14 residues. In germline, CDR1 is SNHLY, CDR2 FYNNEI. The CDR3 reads CASSEGRTAETQYF. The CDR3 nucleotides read TGTGCCAGCAGTGAAGGCCGGACAGCGGAGACCCAGTACTTC.

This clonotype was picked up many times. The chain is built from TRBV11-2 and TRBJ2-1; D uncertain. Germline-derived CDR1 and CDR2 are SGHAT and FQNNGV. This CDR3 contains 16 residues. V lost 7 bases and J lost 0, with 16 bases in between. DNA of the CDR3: TGTGCCAGCATCCCGGCCAAACTTAGCTCCTACAATGAGCAGTTCTTC. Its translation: CASIPAKLSSYNEQFF.

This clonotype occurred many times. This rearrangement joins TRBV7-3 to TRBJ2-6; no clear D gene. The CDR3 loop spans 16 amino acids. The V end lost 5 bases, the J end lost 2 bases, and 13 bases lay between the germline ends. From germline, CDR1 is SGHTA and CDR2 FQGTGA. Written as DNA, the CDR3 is TGTGCCAGCAGCGCCCAGAGAAACCCTGGGGCCAACGTCCTGACTTTC. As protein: CASSAQRNPGANVLTF.

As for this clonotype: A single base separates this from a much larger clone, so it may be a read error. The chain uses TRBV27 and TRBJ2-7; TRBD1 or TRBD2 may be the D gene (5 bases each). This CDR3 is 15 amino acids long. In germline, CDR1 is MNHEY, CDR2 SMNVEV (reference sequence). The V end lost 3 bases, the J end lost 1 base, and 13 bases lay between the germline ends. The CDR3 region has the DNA TGTGCCAGCAGTTTGACGGGGACGCCTTCCTACGAGCAGTACTTC. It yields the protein CASSLTGTPSYEQYF.